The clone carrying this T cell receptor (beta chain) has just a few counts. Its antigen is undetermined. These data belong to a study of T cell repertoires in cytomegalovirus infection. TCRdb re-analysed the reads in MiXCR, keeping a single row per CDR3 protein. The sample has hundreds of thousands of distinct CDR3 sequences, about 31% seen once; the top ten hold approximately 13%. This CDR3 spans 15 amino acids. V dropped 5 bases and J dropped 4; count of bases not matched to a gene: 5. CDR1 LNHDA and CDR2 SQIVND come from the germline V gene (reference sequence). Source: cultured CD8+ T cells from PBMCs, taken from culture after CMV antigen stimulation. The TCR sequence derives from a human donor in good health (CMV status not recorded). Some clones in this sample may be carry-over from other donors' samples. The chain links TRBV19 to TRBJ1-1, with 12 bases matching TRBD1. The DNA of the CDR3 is TGTGCCAGTAGTGACCGGGACAGGGGGCCCACTGAAGCTTTCTTT. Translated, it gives CASSDRDRGPTEAFF.